These 6 T cell receptor beta chains were sequenced from one sample in a study of shared clonotypes between healthy human individuals. The data were produced by immunoSEQ multiplex PCR, yet TCRdb's version contains in-frame clones alone and is incomplete. This table has about 450,000 clones, around 79% appearing once. The sequencing input was PBMCs. These receptors came from a woman between 40 and 50 years old in good health. Some clones in this sample may be carry-over from other donors' samples.

The chain links TRBV4-1 to TRBJ2-6, with TRBD2 matching over 8 bases. Losses at the gene ends were 6 bases for V and 0 bases for J; bases not matched to a gene: 13. The CDR3 loop spans 19 amino acids. CDR1 is MGHRA, CDR2 YSYEKL, per germline. CDR3 bases: TGCGCCAGCAGAAAGGGAAGGACTAGCAGTATCTCTGGGGCCAACGTCCTGACTTTC. Its translation: CASRKGRTSSISGANVLTF.

This clone was found many times. The genes are TRBV5-5 and TRBJ1-5; D is perhaps TRBD1 (5 bases). V was clipped by 2 bases and J by 4 bases, with 7 bases between them. The CDR3 runs 13 residues. CDR1 is SGHKS, CDR2 YYEKEE, per germline (reference sequence). CDR3 sequence: CASSFRVNQPQHF. Written as DNA, the CDR3 is TGTGCCAGCAGCTTCAGGGTTAATCAGCCCCAGCATTTT. Combining the CDR3 with reference TRBV5-5 and TRBJ1-5 gives the whole variable domain DAGVTQSPTHLIKTRGQQVTLRCSPISGHKSVSWYQQVLGQGPQFIFQYYEKEERGRGNFPDRFSARQFPNYSSELNVNALLLGDSALYLCASSFRVNQPQHFGDGTRLSIL.

This sequence joins TRBV29-1 and TRBJ1-2; 7 bases agree with TRBD1. The germline CDR1 and CDR2 sequences are SQVTM and ANQGSEA. Losses at the gene ends were 3 bases for V and 1 base for J; bases not matched to a gene: 8. This CDR3 has 15 amino acids. CDR3 region: CSVDRQGGLNYGYTF. The CDR3 DNA reads as TGCAGCGTTGACCGACAGGGTGGGCTTAACTATGGCTACACCTTC.

This rearrangement joins TRBV28 to TRBJ2-2, with unresolved D. Germline loops: CDR1 MDHEN, CDR2 SYDVKM. V was pared by 2 bases and J by 2 bases, with 9 bases between. The CDR3 extends over 15 amino acids. The CDR3 bases are TGTGCCAGCAGTTTAGGGTCCGATAACACCGGGGAGCTGTTTTTT. Encoded protein: CASSLGSDNTGELFF.

The chain has TRBV7-2 and TRBJ2-5, with a possible D match to TRBD1 (5 bases). Germline V lookup: CDR1 SGHTA, CDR2 FQGNSA. V dropped 5 bases and J dropped 4 bases, with 14 bases sitting between them. The CDR3 contains 14 residues. The DNA for the CDR3 is TGTGCCAGCAGCCCCAGTCTTGGGGCAGAGACCCAGTACTTC. Amino acids: CASSPSLGAETQYF.

The rearrangement uses TRBV2 and TRBJ1-2; D remains ambiguous. V was shortened by 2 bases and J by 0 bases, with 7 bases between the two germline ends. Germline assignment: CDR1 SNHLY and CDR2 FYNNEI. CDR3 length: 14 residues. Written as DNA, the CDR3 is TGTGCCAGCAGTGAACGCGGACCTAACTATGGCTACACCTTC. Amino acids: CASSERGPNYGYTF.